Listed below are T cell receptor beta chains from one sample, sequenced in a study of blood T cell repertoires in COVID-19. Profiling relied on immunoSEQ multiplex PCR, and the TCRdb table lists in-frame clones only, not all of them. The sample consists of roughly 200,000 clones, 85% of them appearing once. Material for sequencing was PBMCs or T cells enriched from blood (not recorded which). Receptors were obtained from a man in his forties or fifties who had recovered from COVID-19. Both conserved end residues are part of each CDR3. Fields, in order: V gene, J gene, D gene, clone size, CDR3 protein, CDR3 DNA. A D gene is named only where the DNA matches it firmly. Size tells how often a clone was seen (once, few, many) or the class of an expanded clone, and some rows leave it out.

TRBV21-1	TRBJ1-5	NA	NA	CASSKASPGCIGQPQHF	TGTGCCAGCAGCAAAGCATCACCAGGTTGTATCGGTCAGCCCCAGCATTTT
TRBV27	TRBJ2-3	TRBD1	NA	CASSLVVTGGMDTQYF	TGTGCCAGCAGTTTAGTCGTGACAGGGGGCATGGATACGCAGTATTTT
TRBV4-1	TRBJ1-2	NA	NA	CASSPPAGQASGGYTF	TGCGCCAGCAGCCCACCCGCGGGGCAGGCATCTGGTGGCTACACCTTC
TRBV2	TRBJ2-1	TRBD2	NA	CASRREGSSYNEQFF	TGTGCCAGCAGGAGGGAGGGGAGCTCCTACAATGAGCAGTTCTTC
TRBV19	TRBJ2-7	TRBD2	NA	CASNHRGRVNEQYF	TGTGCCAGTAATCACCGCGGGAGGGTCAACGAGCAGTACTTC
TRBV29-1	TRBJ1-2	TRBD1	NA	CSVDLQGTNYGYTF	TGCAGCGTTGACCTACAGGGGACAAACTATGGCTACACCTTC
TRBV20-1	TRBJ1-6	NA	NA	CSASPHQGSYNSPLHF	TGCAGTGCTAGTCCCCACCAGGGCTCCTATAATTCACCCCTCCACTTT
TRBV6-2/TRBV6-3	TRBJ2-1	NA	few	CASSYLNGQEQFF	TGTGCCAGCAGTTATCTAAATGGGCAGGAGCAGTTCTTC
TRBV6-2/TRBV6-3	TRBJ2-1	NA	NA	CASSSGDNEQFF	TGTGCCAGCAGTTCAGGGGACAATGAGCAGTTCTTC
TRBV4-3	TRBJ2-7	TRBD2	few	CASSQLLAGGSEHLYEQYF	TGCGCCAGCAGCCAATTACTAGCGGGAGGCTCCGAACACCTCTACGAGCAGTACTTC
TRBV6-2/TRBV6-3	TRBJ2-7	NA	NA	CASSYPAGNLYEQYF	TGTGCCAGCAGTTACCCGGCAGGTAATCTCTACGAGCAGTACTTC
TRBV11-2	TRBJ2-7	TRBD1	NA	CASSLDQGVFEQYF	TGTGCCAGCAGCTTAGATCAGGGGGTGTTCGAGCAGTACTTC
TRBV7-3	TRBJ2-1	TRBD2	NA	CASSLLAGGPKGYNEQFF	TGTGCCAGCAGCCTCCTAGCGGGAGGGCCTAAGGGCTACAATGAGCAGTTCTTC
TRBV6-5	TRBJ1-2	NA	NA	CASSPLRGKYGYTF	TGTGCCAGCAGTCCCCTCAGGGGAAAATATGGCTACACCTTC
TRBV21-1	TRBJ2-2	NA	NA	CASSKGQGTGELFF	TGTGCCAGCAGCAAAGGACAGGGCACCGGGGAGCTGTTTTTT
TRBV6-5	TRBJ2-3	NA	NA	CASSSWTATDTQYF	TGTGCCAGCAGTAGCTGGACAGCCACAGATACGCAGTATTTT
TRBV21-1	TRBJ2-3	NA	NA	CASSKLRRVDTQYF	TGTGCCAGCAGCAAGCTCCGGAGGGTTGATACGCAGTATTTT
TRBV11-3	TRBJ2-7	TRBD1	NA	CASSSGQGKDYEQYF	TGTGCCAGCAGCTCGGGACAGGGGAAGGACTACGAGCAGTACTTC
TRBV7-4	TRBJ1-3	NA	once	CAGFTTDRSFISIYF	TGTGCCGGGTTCACCACAGACAGGTCTTTTATCTCCATATATTTT
TRBV4-3	TRBJ2-5	NA	medium-sized	CASSLRGQETQYF	TGCGCCAGCAGTTTAAGGGGCCAAGAGACCCAGTACTTC
TRBV5-1	TRBJ2-2	NA	NA	CASSLALFQPAGELFF	TGCGCCAGCAGCTTGGCCTTGTTCCAACCGGCCGGGGAGCTGTTTTTT
TRBV28	TRBJ2-1	NA	NA	CASSLPRLRSYNEQFF	TGTGCCAGCAGTTTACCGAGGCTCCGCTCCTACAATGAGCAGTTCTTC
TRBV30	TRBJ2-1	TRBD2	NA	CAFPTSGGLDEQFF	TGTGCCTTTCCGACTAGCGGGGGTTTAGATGAGCAGTTCTTC
TRBV5-1	TRBJ2-4	TRBD1	NA	CASSLGQGVLAKNIQYF	TGCGCCAGCAGCCTAGGACAGGGGGTATTGGCCAAAAACATTCAGTACTTC
TRBV19	TRBJ2-7	NA	once	CASSIGSSYEQYF	TGTGCCAGTAGTATAGGGAGCTCCTACGAGCAGTACTTC
TRBV4-1	TRBJ1-2	NA	NA	CASSQEMARLNYGYTF	TGCGCCAGCAGCCAAGAGATGGCCAGGTTGAACTATGGCTACACCTTC
TRBV7-9	TRBJ1-4	TRBD1	NA	CASSRGDSTNEKLFF	TGTGCCAGCAGCCGAGGGGACAGTACTAATGAAAAACTGTTTTTT
TRBV2	TRBJ1-4	NA	NA	CASTDVDRGAQLFF	TGTGCCAGCACCGACGTAGACCGGGGTGCGCAACTGTTTTTT
TRBV5-4	TRBJ2-1	TRBD1	NA	CASSSKDRAASEQFF	TGTGCCAGCAGCTCTAAGGACAGGGCCGCGAGTGAGCAGTTCTTC
TRBV18	TRBJ1-3	TRBD1	NA	CASSLLGQGTGNTIYF	TGTGCCAGCTCACTCTTGGGACAGGGTACTGGAAACACCATATATTTT
TRBV24-1	TRBJ2-1	TRBD2	NA	CATGTSGINEQFF	TGTGCCACCGGGACTAGCGGGATTAATGAGCAGTTCTTC
TRBV9	TRBJ2-3	TRBD1	once	CASSVEGQSSTDTQYF	TGTGCCAGCAGCGTAGAGGGACAGAGTAGCACAGATACGCAGTATTTT
TRBV4-2	TRBJ2-1	TRBD1	NA	CASGSTGVSYNEQFF	TGTGCCAGCGGGTCGACAGGGGTTAGCTACAATGAGCAGTTCTTC
TRBV18	TRBJ2-1	TRBD2	NA	CASSRFTGLAGAVEQFF	TGTGCCAGCTCCCGTTTTACCGGACTAGCGGGAGCGGTTGAGCAGTTCTTC
TRBV6-4	TRBJ1-1	TRBD1	many	CASSAGTGGTEAFF	TGTGCCAGCAGTGCCGGGACAGGGGGCACTGAAGCTTTCTTT
TRBV30	TRBJ1-2	TRBD1	NA	CACFLQGAVDGYTF	TGTGCCTGTTTTCTACAGGGGGCGGTCGATGGCTACACCTTC
TRBV19	TRBJ1-3	NA	NA	CASSPTQSTIYF	TGTGCCAGTAGTCCGACTCAGTCCACCATATATTTT
TRBV4-2	TRBJ2-7	TRBD2	NA	CASSQEFTSGRAVKYEQYF	TGTGCCAGCAGCCAAGAGTTTACTAGCGGGAGGGCCGTGAAGTACGAGCAGTACTTC
TRBV6-5	TRBJ1-2	NA	NA	CASSRTANYGYTF	TGTGCCAGCAGTCGGACAGCTAACTATGGCTACACCTTC
TRBV18	TRBJ2-1	NA	NA	CASSPGPPPYNEQFF	TGTGCCAGCTCACCGGGCCCTCCCCCCTACAATGAGCAGTTCTTC
TRBV11-3	TRBJ2-1	TRBD2	once	CASSFLSGTTYNEQFF	TGTGCCAGCAGCTTCCTTAGCGGGACAACCTACAATGAGCAGTTCTTC
TRBV7-3	TRBJ2-2	NA	NA	CASSLGSSGNTGELFF	TGTGCCAGCAGCTTAGGCTCCAGCGGCAACACCGGGGAGCTGTTTTTT
TRBV27	TRBJ2-7	TRBD1	NA	CASSWGQGAHEQYF	TGTGCCAGCAGTTGGGGCCAGGGGGCACACGAGCAGTACTTC
TRBV7-9	TRBJ2-2	NA	NA	CASSLALTTGELFF	TGTGCCAGCAGCTTAGCGCTGACAACCGGGGAGCTGTTTTTT
TRBV11-3	TRBJ1-1	NA	NA	CASSSTANTEAFF	TGTGCCAGCAGCTCGACAGCGAACACTGAAGCTTTCTTT
TRBV28	TRBJ1-2	TRBD1	few	CAMQRQGAFGGYTF	TGTGCCATGCAACGACAGGGGGCGTTCGGTGGCTACACCTTC
TRBV28	TRBJ1-1	NA	NA	CASRRAAVNTEAFF	TGTGCCAGCAGGCGCGCGGCCGTGAACACTGAAGCTTTCTTT
TRBV29-1	TRBJ1-2	NA	NA	CSVESQGVDYGYTF	TGCAGCGTTGAATCGCAGGGTGTGGACTATGGCTACACCTTC
TRBV6-5	TRBJ2-7	TRBD2	NA	CASSTTSGSNEQYF	TGTGCCAGCAGTACCACTAGCGGGAGTAACGAGCAGTACTTC
TRBV7-3	TRBJ2-4	TRBD2	NA	CASSLEGREPGIQYF	TGTGCCAGCAGCTTGGAGGGGCGGGAGCCCGGCATTCAGTACTTC
TRBV5-1	TRBJ2-7	NA	few	CASSPPQASYEQYF	TGCGCCAGCAGCCCACCCCAAGCGAGCTACGAGCAGTACTTC
TRBV4-2	TRBJ1-1	NA	NA	CASSQALGSTEAFF	TGTGCCAGCAGCCAAGCCCTAGGTAGCACTGAAGCTTTCTTT
TRBV30	TRBJ1-1	TRBD1	NA	CAWGQGANTEAFF	TGTGCCTGGGGACAGGGGGCGAACACTGAAGCTTTCTTT
TRBV29-1	TRBJ1-2	TRBD1	NA	CSGRDSNYGYTF	TGCAGCGGCCGGGACAGTAACTATGGCTACACCTTC